This T cell receptor beta chain comes out of a study of blood T cell repertoires in COVID-19. The overall study: Some COVID-19 samples were acute and others convalescent; all came from the United States, Italy and Spain. The cDNA or gDNA used as material had been derived from T cells, B-cell-depleted T cells, or PBMCs.

The germline V gene has CDR1 SGHDT and CDR2 YYEEEE. The CDR3 runs 16 residues. The trim removed 2 bases at V and 7 bases at J, leaving 12 bases unmatched. As originally analysed: Amplification of reference gene primers provided the estimated nucleated cell counts. Using immunoSEQ multiplex PCR, the repertoire was profiled, and TCRdb retains in-frame clones only, with some absent. V and J calls plus clone size are reproduced from that table; the DNA served to infer D and trimming. The table includes about 59,000 clones, around 86% detected once. The sequence came from a woman over 75 with acute or convalescent COVID-19. The chain uses TRBV5-6 and TRBJ1-2; 9 bases agree with TRBD1. The specimen was peripheral blood. CDR3 amino acids: CASSFTTDTGGTGYTF. CDR3 sequence (DNA): TGTGCCAGCAGCTTCACAACAGATACAGGGGGCACTGGCTACACCTTC.